This TCR beta chain was found in a study of T-cell reconstitution after alpha-beta-depleted transplantation in children. Unique molecular identifiers were built into the TCRbeta library. In TCRdb, the PCR reads were re-called with MiXCR into one record per CDR3 protein. The sample shows about 640,000 distinct CDR3 sequences, roughly 15% of them seen only once. The germline CDR1 and CDR2 sequences are SGDLS and YYNGEE. The V and J ends lost 0 bases and 4 bases respectively, with 8 bases between them. The CDR3 runs to 14 residues. This receptor was obtained from a human donor who donated a stem cell graft to a child with acute myeloid leukemia. This sample comprised PBMCs from the stem cell graft donor, obtained from the stem cell graft. J is TRBJ1-5 and V is TRBV9; D not resolved. CDR3 sequence reads: CASSVDSGNQPQHF. The CDR3 DNA is TGTGCCAGCAGCGTAGATTCTGGGAATCAGCCCCAGCATTTT.